This T cell receptor (beta chain) is from a study of cytomegalovirus exposure and HLA in healthy donors. Turning to the study itself: An early release of data contained roughly 90 million unique TCRs, which came from HLA-typed donors. Study-wide results and caveats: Altogether, more than 150 TCR beta chains were recorded as cytomegalovirus-associated. Available immune exposure information was restricted to CMV serostatus only. Later analysis identified a missense DCLRE1C variant that was linked to TCR beta V- and J-gene trimming.

This clone came up a few times. Antigen unknown. PCR was performed using 60 Vbeta and 13 Jbeta primers. This table comes from immunoSEQ multiplex PCR, and its TCRdb copy is limited to in-frame clones, with some not included. The data hold roughly 150,000 clones, with about two thirds observed a single time. This clonotype was sampled from a man in his 60s in good health and CMV-seronegative. Sequenced: PBMCs.

The CDR3 nucleotides read TGTGCCAGCAGTGAGGCTAGCGGAAACTCCTACGAGCAGTACTTC. It specifies CASSEASGNSYEQYF. The chain joins TRBV28 to TRBJ2-7; 7 bases match TRBD2. The CDR3 sequence is 15 residues long. The V gene's germline CDR1 is MDHEN and CDR2 SYDVKM. J gave up 0 bases and V 5 bases, and 7 bases lay outside the gene matches.